This T cell receptor beta chain was recovered during a study of vaccination effects on CD4 cells after COVID-19. Study-level results: Small numbers of convalescent patients limited the study. It also lacked early post-infection timepoints. Marked contraction was observed in infection-induced and vaccine-induced clones late after vaccination.

Data came from immunoSEQ multiplex PCR; TCRdb stores just in-frame clones and leaves some out. The sample carries 70,000 to 95,000 clones, around four fifths recorded once. Sequencing was preceded by expansion of antigen-specific CD4+ T cells with viral peptide pools in the ViraFEST assay. Having been cultured for about 10 days, the cells underwent CD4+ T cell isolation. Vaccination of participants consisted of two doses of either the BNT162b2 or mRNA-1273 vaccine. IL-2 at about 10 IU/ml and peptides at roughly 9.6 ug/ml were added to cultured PBMC, two million per well. Cultures received IL-2 medium that replaced half the medium on days 3 and 7. This clone was detected only once. The antigen is unknown. The ends lost 2 bases at V and 3 bases at J; junction bases unmatched: 4. Germline CDR1 and CDR2: LNHDA and SQIVND (reference sequence). The CDR3 spans 15 residues.

The receptor was isolated from a human donor who received a COVID-19 vaccine. The chain recombines TRBV19 with TRBJ2-5; 9 bases agree with TRBD2. Material: CD4+ T cells from PBMCs cultured with HCoV-OC43 spike peptides, obtained after COVID-19 vaccination. Documented subset: HCoV-OC43 spike overlapping peptide pool stimulation. CDR3 bases: TGTGCCAGTAGTATAACTCCTAGCGGGAAAGAGACCCAGTACTTC. Translation: CASSITPSGKETQYF.